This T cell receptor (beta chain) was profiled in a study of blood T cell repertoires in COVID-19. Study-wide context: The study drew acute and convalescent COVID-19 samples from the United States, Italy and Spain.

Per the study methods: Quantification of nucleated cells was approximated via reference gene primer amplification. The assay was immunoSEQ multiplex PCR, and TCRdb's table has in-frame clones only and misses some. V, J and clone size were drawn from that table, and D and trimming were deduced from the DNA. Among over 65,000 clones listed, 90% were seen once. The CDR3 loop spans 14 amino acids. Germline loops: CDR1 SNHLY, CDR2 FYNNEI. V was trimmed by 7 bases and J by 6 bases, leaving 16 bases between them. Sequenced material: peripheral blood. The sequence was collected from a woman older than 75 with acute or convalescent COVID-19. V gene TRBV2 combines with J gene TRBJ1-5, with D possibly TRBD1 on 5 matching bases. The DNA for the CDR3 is TGTGCCAGCACCGGGCAGGGTTTTACTCAGCCCCAGCATTTT. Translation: CASTGQGFTQPQHF.